This T cell receptor (beta chain) was identified in a study of T cells in Graves' hyperthyroidism and ophthalmopathy (dated by TCRdb to the late 2010s). Some background on the complete study: Peripheral blood samples were taken at the time of initial diagnosis, prior to any treatment. A discovery cohort of roughly 100 patients, approximately 44 with Graves' ophthalmopathy and 57 with stable Graves' hyperthyroidism, was used to find distinguishing TCR V-J signatures. Prospective prediction of ophthalmopathy was tested in an independent validation cohort consisting of 18 hyperthyroidism patients and over 15 patients who later progressed to ophthalmopathy. For training and testing, the approximately 97 patients in the discovery cohort were randomly divided in a 7:3 ratio. In addition, the study compared T-cell repertoires in thyroid tissue and in blood from six Graves' hyperthyroidism patients. Following sampling, methimazole starting at 30 mg daily was given to hyperthyroidism patients, and high-dose intravenous methylprednisolone was given to ophthalmopathy patients. The paper describes TCR Vbeta CDR3 sequencing of 140 or so peripheral blood samples, made up of some 42 ophthalmopathy patients, 70 to 80 hyperthyroidism patients and around 17 progressor patients. Study-wide conclusions, independent of this receptor: Most expanded thyroid clonotypes (frequency above 0.001) were also found in blood, which suggests that blood repertoires may mirror thyroid immune responses. Ophthalmopathy was separated from stable hyperthyroidism by a 13 V-J signature model, with around 88% sensitivity and roughly 84% specificity obtained in cross-validation and 80%/75% obtained in testing. Sample size was not statistically predetermined, and investigators were not blinded to group allocation. In validation, the model predicted progression to ophthalmopathy with just under 71% sensitivity and about 73% specificity, a median of 6.5 months before onset.

Hyperthyroidism patients were newly diagnosed, had a disease duration of under 2 months, and were aged 18 to 65 years. The study excluded patients with uncontrolled infections, other autoimmune diseases, pregnancy or lactation. Diagnoses relied on clinical symptoms, serum thyroxine and TRAb, thyroid ultrasound and orbital computed tomography. For progressor patients, blood was drawn at the first diagnosis of hyperthyroidism, before any ophthalmopathy symptoms had appeared. PBMCs were isolated from 10 ml of fresh peripheral blood by Ficoll-Paque density gradient centrifugation. Progressor patients were initially diagnosed with Graves' hyperthyroidism and developed ophthalmopathy during follow-up. Total RNA was extracted using Trizol reagent, and RNA quality was assessed on an Agilent 2100 Bioanalyzer. Trimming takes 1 base off V and 5 bases off J; junction bases not matched to a gene: 15. Counted from cysteine to phenylalanine, this CDR3 has 17 amino acids. The only DNA kept is the CDR3, 51 bases in frame from the first base. The germline V gene encodes CDR1 DFQATT and CDR2 SNEGSKA (reference sequence).

This clonotype came up a few times. Its binding antigen is unknown. No base qualities exist here, and no much larger clone lies one base off it. TCR beta CDR3 regions were amplified from RNA transcripts. The TCR CDR3 was subjected to a first round of RT-PCR using the HTBI primer set and the Qiagen OneStep RT-PCR kit. A second multiplex PCR round built the libraries, followed by size selection and purification. Libraries were sequenced paired-end with 100 bp reads on an Illumina HiSeq2000. In the original analysis: SOAPnuke was used to process the raw data, removing reads that contained adapters or uncalled bases, had a mean Phred below 15, or lacked an exact match to the constant primer or identifier. High-quality paired reads were merged with COPE v1.2.5, and unique nucleotide sequences were defined as clonotypes. MiTCR v1.1 was used to align clonotypes to the IMGT TRBV, TRBD and TRBJ reference segments. Only V-J combinations with frequency above 0.0001, covering 99% to 99.2% of repertoires, were analysed. A TCS score was defined as the ratio of F50 (clonal expansion) to E x V (chaos), with BLOSUM62-based TCRdist applied between CDR3 peptides within each V-J. Welch's t-statistics and random forest reduced roughly 500 V-J features to fewer than 15, which were used in a naive Bayes classifier (R e1071). Using fastp trimming at Q25 and MiXCR clonotype assembly, TCRdb reanalyzed the public sequencing data and kept in-frame beta chains. When rows share a CDR3 protein, they turn into one entry using the most common DNA and genes. The authors' filters were not applied to this entry. The sample data list 730,000 or so distinct CDR3 sequences, and about 19% of these were observed just once. About a sixth of the sample belongs to the ten largest clones.

This receptor chain uses TRBV20-1 and TRBJ2-7; 9 middle bases align to TRBD1. What was sequenced was blood. The TCR originated in a woman between 50 and 59 years old with Graves' hyperthyroidism that later progressed to Graves' ophthalmopathy. The CDR3 protein: CSARVFWAGDRAHEQYF. The nucleotides are TGCAGTGCTAGAGTTTTCTGGGCGGGGGACAGGGCCCACGAGCAGTACTTC.